This T cell receptor (beta chain) emerged from a study of blood T cell repertoires in COVID-19. Points on this clone: The sample carries other DNA sequences with the same CDR3.

Trimming cost V 3 bases and J 6 bases; bases outside gene matches: 6. The CDR3 contains 14 residues. The germline CDR1 and CDR2 sequences are SGDLS and YYNGEE. TCRdb's copy holds only in-frame clones and misses some; the assay was immunoSEQ multiplex PCR. The sample contains 200,000 or so clones, just under 85% of which appear only once. The rearrangement uses TRBV9 and TRBJ2-3; TRBD2 matches at 8 bases. The clonotype was recovered from a human donor with acute or convalescent COVID-19. The donor label of this sample is uncertain. What was sequenced was peripheral blood. CDR3 sequence (DNA): TGTGCCAGCAGCGCCGGGACTAGTACTGATACGCAGTATTTT. Translating gives CASSAGTSTDTQYF.